This is a list of T cell receptor beta chains from one sample in a study of cytomegalovirus exposure and HLA in healthy donors. Libraries were prepared by immunoSEQ multiplex PCR; TCRdb keeps only in-frame clonotypes and omits some of them. The table has tens of thousands of clones, around 87% seen once. Sequenced material: PBMCs. The receptors were gathered from a woman younger than 45 in good health and CMV-seropositive. The CDR3 runs from the conserved cysteine through the conserved F or W. A D gene is named only where the DNA matches it firmly. Where a row states a size, it is once, few, many or the class of an expanded clone; other rows omit it.

J gene	V gene	clone size	D gene	CDR3 DNA	CDR3 protein
TRBJ2-7	TRBV19	.	.	TGTGCCAGTACAGGGGATGCCTACGAGCAGTACTTC	CASTGDAYEQYF
TRBJ2-1	TRBV11-2	.	TRBD1	TGTGCCAGCAGCTTAGGGACAGGGGGAACCTACAATGAGCAGTTCTTC	CASSLGTGGTYNEQFF
TRBJ2-7	TRBV28	.	TRBD1	TGTGCCAGCAGTCCGTCCGGGACAGGGGGATACGAGCAGTACTTC	CASSPSGTGGYEQYF
TRBJ2-7	TRBV18	.	.	TGTGCCAGCTCACCGCGGTCCTACGAGCAGTACTTC	CASSPRSYEQYF
TRBJ1-5	TRBV27	.	.	TGTGCCAGCAGTTTTTCAGGGGACAATCAGCCCCAGCATTTT	CASSFSGDNQPQHF
TRBJ1-1	TRBV5-1	few	.	TGCGCCAGCAGTGAGGTCTCGAACACTGAAGCTTTCTTT	CASSEVSNTEAFF
TRBJ2-3	TRBV25-1	.	TRBD1	TGTGCCAGCAGTAGCTCGACAGGGCCAGATACGCAGTATTTT	CASSSSTGPDTQYF
TRBJ2-5	TRBV6-5	.	TRBD1	TGTGCCAGCAGTTGGGGACAGGGGGCCCTGGAGACCCAGTACTTC	CASSWGQGALETQYF
TRBJ2-7	TRBV7-9	few	.	TGTGCCAGCAGCTCGTCCAGGGGATCCTACGAGCAGTACTTC	CASSSSRGSYEQYF
TRBJ2-6	TRBV5-1	.	.	TGCGCCAGCAGCTTGGAAGTAGGGGCGCCTGGGGCCAACGTCCTGACTTTC	CASSLEVGAPGANVLTF
TRBJ2-1	TRBV28	.	TRBD2	TGTGCCAGCAGTTTAGCGGGAGCTGGTAAGGGTGAGCAGTTCTTC	CASSLAGAGKGEQFF
TRBJ1-1	TRBV5-6	.	.	TGTGCCAGTCAACAGGGGAACACTGAAGCTTTCTTT	CASQQGNTEAFF
TRBJ2-1	TRBV15	.	TRBD2	TGTGCCACCAGCACCCGCCCGGGACTAGCGGGAAGCAATGAGCAGTTCTTC	CATSTRPGLAGSNEQFF
TRBJ2-7	TRBV19	.	TRBD2	TGTGCCAGTAGCCTGGGGCTAGCGGGATCCTACGAGCAGTACTTC	CASSLGLAGSYEQYF
TRBJ1-1	TRBV5-1	.	TRBD1	TGCGCCAGCAGCCCAGGGACAGTAGATTTGAACACTGAAGCTTTCTTT	CASSPGTVDLNTEAFF
TRBJ2-2	TRBV6-6	once	TRBD1	TGTGCCAGCAGTACGACAGGGGGCCCCGGGGAGCTGTTTTTT	CASSTTGGPGELFF
TRBJ1-2	TRBV11-2	.	TRBD1	TGTGCCAGCAGCCCAGCACCGGGACAGGAGCTCTATGGCTACACCTTC	CASSPAPGQELYGYTF
TRBJ2-7	TRBV4-2	.	TRBD2	TGTGCCAGCAGCCAAGAGCGGGGGAGCTACGAGCAGTACTTC	CASSQERGSYEQYF
TRBJ2-1	TRBV27	.	TRBD2	TGTGCCAGCAGCCTCCGGGAGGCCGCCTACAATGAGCAGTTCTTC	CASSLREAAYNEQFF
TRBJ2-3	TRBV11-2	.	TRBD1	TGTGCCAGCAGAGGACAGGGCTACACAGATACGCAGTATTTT	CASRGQGYTDTQYF
TRBJ2-5	TRBV6-1	.	.	TGTGCCAGCCTATTCGGTGGGGGGAGGCAAGAGACCCAGTACTTC	CASLFGGGRQETQYF
TRBJ2-6	TRBV6-6	.	.	TGTGCCAGCAGTTACTCGAGTATCTCTGGGGCCAACGTCCTGACTTTC	CASSYSSISGANVLTF
TRBJ2-3	TRBV4-2	.	.	TGTGCCAGCAGCCGCAATGGGGGTAGCGGTAGCACAGATACGCAGTATTTT	CASSRNGGSGSTDTQYF
TRBJ2-1	TRBV28	.	TRBD2	TGTGCCAGCAGTTCTCCTAGCGGGATCAATGAGCAGTTCTTC	CASSSPSGINEQFF
TRBJ1-2	TRBV20-1	few	TRBD1	TGCAGTGCTAGAACGGGACAGGGCTACACCTTC	CSARTGQGYTF
TRBJ2-2	TRBV19	.	TRBD2	TGTGCCAGTAGTATGCTCTCTAGCGGGAGGGAGCTGTTTTTT	CASSMLSSGRELFF
TRBJ1-1	TRBV30	.	.	TGTGCCGGGTACCCGACAGGACCGAACACTGAAGCTTTCTTT	CAGYPTGPNTEAFF
TRBJ2-3	TRBV5-1	.	TRBD2	TGCGCCAGCAGCTCGGCGGGAGAGCAGAGTACGCAGTATTTT	CASSSAGEQSTQYF
TRBJ1-2	TRBV7-9	.	TRBD1	TGTGCCAGCAGCCTTGGGACAGGGGGCCGGGGTAACTATGGCTACACCTTC	CASSLGTGGRGNYGYTF
TRBJ2-1	TRBV9	.	TRBD2	TGTGCCAGCAGGCCGGGACTAGCGGCCCATGAGCAGTTCTTC	CASRPGLAAHEQFF
TRBJ2-3	TRBV4-2	few	TRBD2	TGTGCCAGCAGCCAAGATTTCGTCACTAGCGGGACCATCACAGATACGCAGTATTTT	CASSQDFVTSGTITDTQYF
TRBJ2-7	TRBV28	.	TRBD1	TGTGCCAGCCATAGGACAGGGGGCATCTACGAGCAGTACTTC	CASHRTGGIYEQYF
TRBJ2-7	TRBV7-9	.	.	TGTGCCAGCAGCTCCACAGGGTACTACGAGCAGTACTTC	CASSSTGYYEQYF
TRBJ1-1	TRBV19	once	.	TGTGCCAGTAGCCCTATGAAGAACACTGAAGCTTTCTTT	CASSPMKNTEAFF
TRBJ2-3	TRBV5-1	once	TRBD2	TGCGCCAGCAGCTTACGAGCGGGAGCTGGAGATACGCAGTATTTT	CASSLRAGAGDTQYF
TRBJ2-7	TRBV5-1	.	.	TGCGCCAGCAGCCAAGCACCGGACAGTTTGGGCGAGCAGTACTTC	CASSQAPDSLGEQYF
TRBJ1-1	TRBV27	.	.	TGTGCCAGCAGTTTTCTCTCTACAGGGGAAGCTTTCTTT	CASSFLSTGEAFF
TRBJ2-3	TRBV7-6	.	TRBD2	TGTGCCAGCAGCTACCCTAGCGGGAGGGCTAGCACAGATACGCAGTATTTT	CASSYPSGRASTDTQYF
TRBJ2-7	TRBV27	.	TRBD2	TGTGCCAGCAGTTCCGGACTAGCGGGAGTATACGAGCAGTACTTC	CASSSGLAGVYEQYF
TRBJ2-7	TRBV6-1	.	TRBD1	TGTGCCAGCAGTCAGGGGGCGCGGTACGAGCAGTACTTC	CASSQGARYEQYF
TRBJ2-1	TRBV10-3	once	TRBD2	TGTGCCATCAGATATACTAGCGGGAGGATCAATGAGCAGTTCTTC	CAIRYTSGRINEQFF
TRBJ2-5	TRBV5-1	.	TRBD2	TGCGCCAGCAGCTTCTCATCAGGACTAGCGGGTCAAGAGACCCAGTACTTC	CASSFSSGLAGQETQYF
TRBJ2-5	TRBV4-1	.	TRBD2	TGCGCCCCCAAATCCCCTAGGACTAGCGGGAGGGCTGGGGAGCAGTACTTC	CAPKSPRTSGRAGEQYF
TRBJ2-5	TRBV18	.	TRBD1	TGTGCCAGCTCACCAAGCGGACAGGGGCCGGAGGGGACCCAGTACTTC	CASSPSGQGPEGTQYF
TRBJ2-1	TRBV10-2	once	TRBD2	TGCGCCAGCAGTGAGACTAGCGGGCGGGGTGAGCAGTTCTTC	CASSETSGRGEQFF
TRBJ2-7	TRBV11-2	.	.	TGTGCCAGCAGCTTAGTTGTCTCTCCTAGCTCCTACGAGCAGTACTTC	CASSLVVSPSSYEQYF
TRBJ2-1	TRBV6-5	few	TRBD1	TGTGCCAGCAGGCGACAGGGCCGCTACAATGAGCAGTTCTTC	CASRRQGRYNEQFF
TRBJ1-2	TRBV19	once	TRBD1	TGTGCCAGTAGTATAAACCCCGGGACAGCTAACTATGGCTACACCTTC	CASSINPGTANYGYTF